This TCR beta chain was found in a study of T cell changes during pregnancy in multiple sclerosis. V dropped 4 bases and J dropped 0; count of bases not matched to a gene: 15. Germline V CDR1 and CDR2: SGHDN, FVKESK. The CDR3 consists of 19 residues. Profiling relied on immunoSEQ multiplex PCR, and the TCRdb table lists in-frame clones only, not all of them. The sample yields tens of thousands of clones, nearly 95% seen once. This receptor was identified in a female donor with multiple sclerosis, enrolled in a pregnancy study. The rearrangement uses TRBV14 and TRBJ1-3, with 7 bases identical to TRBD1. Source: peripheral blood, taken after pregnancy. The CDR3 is CASSPPRFITGVSGNTIYF. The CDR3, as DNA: TGTGCCAGCAGCCCCCCCCGTTTCATTACAGGGGTCTCTGGAAACACCATATATTTT.